This T cell receptor (beta chain) stems from a study of blood T cell repertoires in COVID-19. As originally analysed: How many nucleated cells were present was estimated from reference gene primer amplification. Generated by immunoSEQ multiplex PCR, the TCRdb table keeps only in-frame clones and is missing some. V, J and clone size are taken as reported in that table, and D and trimming were inferred from the DNA itself. The top ten clones hold less than 25% of a sample with about 98,000 clones, about 80% of them seen once. This receptor was obtained from a man between 65 and 79 years old with acute or convalescent COVID-19. Sequencing was performed on peripheral blood.

CDR3 DNA: TGTGCCAGCATCTCGGACAGGGGGCGCTTCCCCGGGGCCAACGTCCTGACTTTC. Translating it yields CASISDRGRFPGANVLTF. The V and J genes are TRBV28 and TRBJ2-6; TRBD1 matches 11 bases. With 7 bases clipped from V and 4 bases from J, the junction kept 12 bases outside the gene matches. Germline values: CDR1 MDHEN, CDR2 SYDVKM. The CDR3 is 18 residues long.